The 19 T cell receptor beta chains in this list originate from one sample, sequenced in a study of PD-1 blockade in classical Hodgkin lymphoma. Repertoires were generated with immunoSEQ multiplex PCR, while TCRdb's copy carries only in-frame clones and drops some. The data hold 25,000 to 30,000 clones, with roughly 70% observed a single time. In every patient, relapse followed autologous stem cell transplantation, while exposure to brentuximab vedotin differed. The source was peripheral blood mononuclear cells (PBMCs), collected before the second cycle of nivolumab. The receptors here all came from a human donor with classical Hodgkin lymphoma.

V usage is TRBV7-9 and J usage is TRBJ2-3, with D unclear. The V end lost 1 base, the J end lost 5 bases, and 13 bases lay between the germline ends. There are 15 residues in the CDR3. The V gene's germline CDR1 is SEHNR and CDR2 FQNEAQ (reference sequence). The CDR3 nucleotides are TGTGCCAGCAGCTTAGTGGTACCTTCAGGAGATACGCAGTATTTT. The encoded protein is CASSLVVPSGDTQYF.

V usage is TRBV4-3 and J usage is TRBJ1-1, with a tentative D call TRBD1 (5 bases). Germline assignment: CDR1 LGHNA and CDR2 YSLEER. CDR3 length: 15 amino acids. Trimming took 0 bases from V and 6 from J, leaving 14 bases between them. The CDR3 protein is CASSQEWARAAEAFF. The CDR3 DNA is TGCGCCAGCAGCCAAGAATGGGCCAGGGCTGCTGAAGCTTTCTTT.

The chain joins TRBV9 to TRBJ2-1; TRBD2 might be the D (6 bases). CDR3 length: 15 residues. The ends were cut back, 4 bases at V and 2 bases at J, with 13 bases in the middle. The germline gives CDR1 SGDLS, CDR2 YYNGEE. The CDR3 loop is CASSPGGITYNEQFF. In nucleotides, the CDR3 is TGTGCCAGCAGCCCCGGAGGGATTACCTACAATGAGCAGTTCTTC.

The gene calls are TRBV27 and TRBJ1-3; 7 nucleotides agree with TRBD1. Trimming cost V 6 bases and J 8 bases; bases outside gene matches: 7. The CDR3 has 13 amino acids. Germline CDR1 reads MNHEY; CDR2 reads SMNVEV (reference sequence). DNA of the CDR3: TGTGCCAGCAGAGGGACAGTCGGACACACCATATATTTT. Amino acids: CASRGTVGHTIYF.

The chain employs TRBV5-1 and TRBJ2-1, with D perhaps assigned TRBD1 or TRBD2 (6 bases each). Germline V gene lookup returns CDR1 SGHRS and CDR2 YFSETQ. V lost 4 bases and J lost 5, with 13 bases in between. The CDR3 is 14 residues long. The CDR3 DNA sequence: TGCGCCAGCAGCAGGGGGGACCAGAACAATGAGCAGTTCTTC. Residues: CASSRGDQNNEQFF.

The chain is built from TRBV5-1 and TRBJ2-3; no firm D call. This CDR3 region has 12 residues. With 0 bases removed from V and 8 bases from J, the gap between germline ends came to 7 bases. Per germline, CDR1 SGHRS and CDR2 YFSETQ. The CDR3: CASSLDSLTQYF. CDR3 DNA: TGCGCCAGCAGCTTGGACAGCCTTACGCAGTATTTT.

The V call is TRBV4-2, the J call TRBJ2-1; D tentatively fits TRBD1 or TRBD2 (6 bases each). V was shortened by 5 bases and J by 4 bases, with 18 bases between the two germline ends. The germline V gene has CDR1 LGHNA and CDR2 YNFKEQ. The CDR3 is 16 amino acids. The CDR3 region has the DNA TGTGCCAGCAGCTTGTTGGGGGGCCCAAGGTACAATGAGCAGTTCTTC. It is translated as CASSLLGGPRYNEQFF.

The J gene is TRBJ1-1, the V gene TRBV6-6, with no clear D. The CDR3 length is 15 residues. The germline CDR1 and CDR2 sequences are MNHNY and SVGAGI (reference sequence). Trimming took 5 bases from V and 2 from J, leaving 15 bases between them. CDR3 nucleotides: TGTGCCAGCAGTAAGGATTCTTGGACTAACACTGAAGCTTTCTTT. This encodes CASSKDSWTNTEAFF.

V gene TRBV5-1 combines with J gene TRBJ1-2; the match to TRBD1 covers 7 bases. V dropped 4 bases and J dropped 0; count of bases not matched to a gene: 3. CDR1 and CDR2 from the germline V gene are SGHRS and YFSETQ. The CDR3 is 14 amino acids. The CDR3 spells CASSTGTANYGYTF. CDR3 in DNA: TGCGCCAGCAGCACCGGGACAGCTAACTATGGCTACACCTTC. Supplemented by reference TRBV5-1 and TRBJ1-2, the full variable domain reads KAGVTQTPRYLIKTRGQQVTLSCSPISGHRSVSWYQQTPGQGLQFLFEYFSETQRNKGNFPGRFSGRQFSNSRSEMNVSTLELGDSALYLCASSTGTANYGYTFGSGTRLTVV.

This chain joins TRBV7-8 and TRBJ2-7; 7 nucleotides align to TRBD1. Germline V gives CDR1 SGHVS, CDR2 FQNEAQ. CDR3 size: 16 residues. V shed 4 bases, J shed 0 bases, and the junction held 9 bases outside the gene matches. Here the CDR3 reads CASSWGQPPVSYEQYF. For the CDR3, the DNA is TGTGCCAGCAGCTGGGGACAGCCACCCGTCTCCTACGAGCAGTACTTC.

This clone was counted only a few times. This chain links TRBV7-9 with TRBJ2-5, with D tentatively TRBD1 (6 bases). The V end was cut by 3 bases, the J end by 2 bases, with 13 bases between. Germline V gene sequence: CDR1 SEHNR, CDR2 FQNEAQ (reference sequence). The CDR3 runs to 15 residues. The CDR3 reads CASSFIGTLQETQYF. CDR3 nucleotide sequence: TGTGCCAGCAGCTTTATTGGGACACTACAAGAGACCCAGTACTTC.

This chain joins TRBV5-1 and TRBJ2-1; D might be TRBD2 (6 bases). Germline CDR1 SGHRS, CDR2 YFSETQ. V lost 4 bases to trimming and J lost 2 bases, with 22 bases between them. The CDR3 is 18 residues long. The CDR3 coding sequence is TGCGCCAGCAGCCCTCTTCTAGCGCGAGTCCCCCCCTACAATGAGCAGTTCTTC. It translates to CASSPLLARVPPYNEQFF.

This sequence joins TRBV30 and TRBJ1-6; D uncertain. This CDR3 contains 16 residues. The V gene's germline CDR1 is GTSNPN and CDR2 SVGIG (reference sequence). Trimming removed 3 bases from V and 0 bases from J, with 12 bases in between. The CDR3 nucleotides are TGTGCCTGGAGGGAAACAAGCGGCTCCTATAATTCACCCCTCCACTTT. Its protein product is CAWRETSGSYNSPLHF.

The gene calls are TRBV6-6 and TRBJ2-3; TRBD2 is a possible D gene (6 bases). The CDR3 spans 14 residues. V gave up 5 bases and J gave up 4 bases, with 13 bases separating them. Germline CDR1 MNHNY, CDR2 SVGAGI (reference sequence). This chain's CDR3 is CASSPQAGPDTQYF. CDR3 in DNA: TGTGCCAGCAGTCCCCAAGCGGGTCCAGATACGCAGTATTTT.

The genes are TRBV11-2 and TRBJ1-2; 7 positions match TRBD1. The CDR3 extends over 14 amino acids. Germline CDR1 reads SGHAT; CDR2 reads FQNNGV. V dropped 5 bases and J dropped 2; count of bases not matched to a gene: 5. The CDR3 coding sequence is TGTGCCAGCAGCCTAACCAGGGGGAACTATGGCTACACCTTC. Its translation is CASSLTRGNYGYTF.

Only one count was recorded for this clone. DNA for the CDR3: TGCGCCAGCAGCTTGGGGGCAGGGGGTCAGCCCCAGCATTTT. It encodes CASSLGAGGQPQHF. The gene calls are TRBV5-1 and TRBJ1-5, with 7 nucleotides matching TRBD1. CDR1 and CDR2 from the germline V gene are SGHRS and YFSETQ. With V trimmed by 0 bases and J by 6 bases, 3 bases remained unmatched. The CDR3 is made up of 14 amino acids.

This clone was seen a handful of times. The chain is built from TRBV7-2 and TRBJ2-3; D is ambiguous. CDR3 length: 14 amino acids. CDR1 is SGHTA and CDR2 is FQGNSA in the germline V gene. V dropped 3 bases and J dropped 6 bases, with 13 bases sitting between them. The CDR3 bases are TGTGCCAGCAGCTTTTTAGGTTTTACGGATACGCAGTATTTT. It encodes CASSFLGFTDTQYF.

This chain links TRBV5-1 with TRBJ1-1, with TRBD1 as a possible D gene (5 bases). The germline V gene encodes CDR1 SGHRS and CDR2 YFSETQ. The CDR3 spans 13 residues. The V and J ends lost 1 base and 3 bases respectively, with 7 bases between them. In DNA, the CDR3 is TGCGCCAGCAGCTTGATAGGGGACACTGAAGCTTTCTTT. This encodes CASSLIGDTEAFF.

This clone has a handful of counts. The chain employs TRBV5-1 and TRBJ2-7; 10 bases line up with TRBD2. Germline values: CDR1 SGHRS, CDR2 YFSETQ. The V and J ends lost 7 bases and 4 bases, in that order; junction bases with no gene match: 11. The length of the CDR3 is 15 residues. CDR3 nucleotides: TGCGCCAGCGGCGGAGGGTTAGCGGGAGGATACGAGCAGTACTTC. Translating it yields CASGGGLAGGYEQYF.